A selection of T cell receptor beta chains follows, all from one sample in a study of regulatory T cells in long-lasting Graves disease. MiXCR, applied by TCRdb to the multiplex PCR reads, yields one record per CDR3 protein. Found here are 440,000 or so distinct CDR3 sequences, under 15% of them singletons; the top ten hold over 15%. These data also featured in a second study, about T cells in Graves' hyperthyroidism and ophthalmopathy.

Here the sequenced sample was peripheral blood mononuclear cells (PBMCs), taken at new diagnosis, from a patient treated with antithyroid drugs. Receptor source: a woman under 40 with Graves disease. Both conserved end residues are part of each CDR3. D genes are given only for firm matches. Only part of the rows carry a size: once, few, many, or a class if the clone is expanded.

D	J	size	V	DNA	CDR3
NA	TRBJ2-1	many	TRBV2	TGTGCCAGCACCCTCTCAAGGGCAGTGAATGAGCAGTTCTTC	CASTLSRAVNEQFF
NA	TRBJ2-2	NA	TRBV2	TGTGCCAGCAGTGAGGCCATAAACACCGGGGAGCTGTTTTTT	CASSEAINTGELFF
NA	TRBJ1-3	few	TRBV24-1	TGTGCCACCAGTGATCTACAGGGAAACACCATATATTTT	CATSDLQGNTIYF
NA	TRBJ2-7	NA	TRBV5-6	TGTGCCGGCAGTACCCGGGGCCCCTACGAGCAGTACTTC	CAGSTRGPYEQYF
NA	TRBJ2-3	NA	TRBV7-9	TGTGCCAGCAGCTCAGCCGACGGACCCACGCGATATACGCAGTATTTT	CASSSADGPTRYTQYF
TRBD2	TRBJ2-7	many	TRBV6-2/TRBV6-3	TGTGCCAGCAGCCAGCGGGAGGCCGTCTACGAGCAGTACTTC	CASSQREAVYEQYF
NA	TRBJ2-1	many	TRBV27	TGTGCCAGCAGCCCCCAGCGGAACAATGAGCAGTTCTTC	CASSPQRNNEQFF
TRBD2	TRBJ2-3	many	TRBV28	TGTGCCAGCTGGGGGAGTTTAGCGGGAGGGTACACAGATACGCAGTATTTT	CASWGSLAGGYTDTQYF
NA	TRBJ2-3	many	TRBV5-6	TGTGCCAGCAGCAAGGTATTGAGAAGCACAGATACGCAGTATTTT	CASSKVLRSTDTQYF
NA	TRBJ2-7	many	TRBV28	TGTGCCAGCAGCTTACTCACCTACGAGCAGTACTTC	CASSLLTYEQYF
TRBD2	TRBJ2-3	NA	TRBV20-1	TGCAGTGCTAATGCCGGACTAGCGGGAGGGGTTGGGGATACGCAGTATTTT	CSANAGLAGGVGDTQYF